The clone carrying this T cell receptor beta chain occurred many times. Its antigen is as yet unknown. This record comes from a study of CD8 T cells in ankylosing spondylitis. General study points: Previous work reported some of these motif variants in the synovial fluid and blood of reactive arthritis. There was reportedly significant enrichment of clones that were disease-linked in matched ankylosing spondylitis synovial fluid.

CDR1 and CDR2 (germline): SNHLY, FYNNEI. V was cut by 5 bases and J by 6 bases, with 12 bases left in between. This CDR3 spans 13 amino acids. TCRdb reanalysed the 5' RACE reads using MiXCR and keeps one entry per CDR3 protein. The table includes more than 150,000 distinct CDR3 sequences, roughly 20% detected once. The chain is built from TRBV2 and TRBJ2-3; D is tentatively TRBD1 or TRBD2 (5 bases each). Sequenced sample: blood, either unsorted or a sorted T cell fraction (not recorded which). The receptor was derived from a male donor between 10 and 30 years old with ankylosing spondylitis or in good health (not recorded which). CDR3 in amino acids: CASSWDRLDTQYF. CDR3 nucleotides: TGTGCCAGCAGTTGGGACCGCCTGGATACGCAGTATTTT.